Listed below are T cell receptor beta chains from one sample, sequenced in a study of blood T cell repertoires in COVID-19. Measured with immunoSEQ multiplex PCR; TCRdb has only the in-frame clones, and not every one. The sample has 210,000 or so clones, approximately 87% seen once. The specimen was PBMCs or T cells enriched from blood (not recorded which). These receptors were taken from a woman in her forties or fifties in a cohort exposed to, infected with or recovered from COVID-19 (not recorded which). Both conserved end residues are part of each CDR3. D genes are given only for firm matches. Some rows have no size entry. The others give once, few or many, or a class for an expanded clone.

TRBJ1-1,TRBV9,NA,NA,TGTGCCAGCAGCGTCAGAGGTGGCAACACTGAAGCTTTCTTT,CASSVRGGNTEAFF
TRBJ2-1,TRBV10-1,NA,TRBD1,TGCGCCAGCAGTGAATCAATCGAACCGGGACAGGGAGTAGGTGAGCAGTTCTTC,CASSESIEPGQGVGEQFF
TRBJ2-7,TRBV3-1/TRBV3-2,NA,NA,TGTGCCAGCAGCGGGCAAGCCTACGAGCAGTACTTC,CASSGQAYEQYF
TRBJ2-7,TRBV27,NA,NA,TGTGCCAGCAGTCCACAGGGCTCCTACGAGCAGTACTTC,CASSPQGSYEQYF
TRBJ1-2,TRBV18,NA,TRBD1,TGTGCCAGCTCATGGGGACAGGACCACGGCTACACCTTC,CASSWGQDHGYTF
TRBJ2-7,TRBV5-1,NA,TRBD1,TGCGCCAGCAGCTCACAGGGGGCCTACGAGCAGTACTTC,CASSSQGAYEQYF
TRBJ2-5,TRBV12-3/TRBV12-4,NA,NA,TGTGCCAGCAGTTTCGGGGAGCAGGAGACCCAGTACTTC,CASSFGEQETQYF
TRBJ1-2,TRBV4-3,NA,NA,TGCGCCAGCAGCCAAGACGGTTCCAATGGCTACACCTTC,CASSQDGSNGYTF
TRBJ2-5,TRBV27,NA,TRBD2,TGTGCCAGCTCCTCGCGGTCGACTAGCGGGGGTGGGGAGACCCAGTACTTC,CASSSRSTSGGGETQYF
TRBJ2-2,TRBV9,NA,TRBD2,TGTGCCAGCAGCGTAGAGGTTAGCGGGGGGGCCGGGGAGCTGTTTTTT,CASSVEVSGGAGELFF
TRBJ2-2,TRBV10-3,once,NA,TGTGCCATCAGTTTAGAGAACACCGGGGAGCTGTTTTTT,CAISLENTGELFF
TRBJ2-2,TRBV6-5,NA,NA,TGTGCCAGCGGGGCCATCCAGAACACCGGGGAGCTGTTTTTT,CASGAIQNTGELFF
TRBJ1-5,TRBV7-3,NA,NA,TGTGCCAGCAGCAGGGGAAGCAATCAGCCCCAGCATTTT,CASSRGSNQPQHF
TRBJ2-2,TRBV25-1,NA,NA,TGTGCCAGCAGTGCCCCCGGGACACCTAACACCGGGGAGCTGTTTTTT,CASSAPGTPNTGELFF
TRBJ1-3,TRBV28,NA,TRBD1,TGTGCCAGCAGTCCCCTCAGGGGGTTTTTCTCTGGAAACACCATATATTTT,CASSPLRGFFSGNTIYF
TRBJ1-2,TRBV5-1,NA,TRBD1,TGCGCCAGCAGCCATGGGACAGACGGCTATGGCTACACCTTC,CASSHGTDGYGYTF
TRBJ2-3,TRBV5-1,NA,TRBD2,TGCGCCAGCAGCTTGGGCGGGGGGGCCTCAGATACGCAGTATTTT,CASSLGGGASDTQYF
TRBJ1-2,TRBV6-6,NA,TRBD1,TGTGCCAGCAGTCACGCTAGGGGACAGGGGGTAGATGGCTACACCTTC,CASSHARGQGVDGYTF
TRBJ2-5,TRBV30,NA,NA,TGTGCCTGGAGTTGGGCTCTGGCGGAGACCCAGTACTTC,CAWSWALAETQYF
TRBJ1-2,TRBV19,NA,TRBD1,TGTGCCAGTAACATGCGGGACAGGGGAGGCTACACCTTC,CASNMRDRGGYTF
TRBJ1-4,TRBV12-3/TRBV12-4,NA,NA,TGTGCCAGCAGTTTGTGGGGGGAGGAAAAACTGTTTTTT,CASSLWGEEKLFF
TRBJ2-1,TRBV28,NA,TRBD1,TGTGCCAGCAGGCTAAGGCCAGGGGGCGCCTGGGGGAGCCATGAGCAGTTCTTC,CASRLRPGGAWGSHEQFF
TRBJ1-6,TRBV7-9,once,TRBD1,TGTGCCAGCAGCATATCCGGACAGGATAATTCACCCCTCCACTTT,CASSISGQDNSPLHF
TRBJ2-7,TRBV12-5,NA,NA,TGTGCTAGTGGTTTGGTGAGGGAGCAGTACTTC,CASGLVREQYF
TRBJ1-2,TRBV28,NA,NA,TGTGCCAGCAGTTTGGCCGCCTGGGCCTATGGCTACACCTTC,CASSLAAWAYGYTF